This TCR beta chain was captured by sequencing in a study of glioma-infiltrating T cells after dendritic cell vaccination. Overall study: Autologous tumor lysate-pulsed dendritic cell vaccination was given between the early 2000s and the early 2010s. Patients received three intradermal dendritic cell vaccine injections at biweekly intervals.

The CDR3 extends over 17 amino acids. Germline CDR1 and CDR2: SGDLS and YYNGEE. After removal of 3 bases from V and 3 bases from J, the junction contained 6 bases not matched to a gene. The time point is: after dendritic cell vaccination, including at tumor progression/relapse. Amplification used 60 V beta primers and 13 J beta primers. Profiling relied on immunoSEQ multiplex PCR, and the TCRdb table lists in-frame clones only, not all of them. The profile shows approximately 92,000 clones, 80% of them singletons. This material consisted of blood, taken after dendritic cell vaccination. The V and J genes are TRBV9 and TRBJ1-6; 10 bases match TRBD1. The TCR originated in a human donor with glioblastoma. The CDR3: CASSETGTGVYNSPLHF. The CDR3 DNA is TGTGCCAGCAGCGAGACCGGGACAGGGGTCTATAATTCACCCCTCCACTTT.